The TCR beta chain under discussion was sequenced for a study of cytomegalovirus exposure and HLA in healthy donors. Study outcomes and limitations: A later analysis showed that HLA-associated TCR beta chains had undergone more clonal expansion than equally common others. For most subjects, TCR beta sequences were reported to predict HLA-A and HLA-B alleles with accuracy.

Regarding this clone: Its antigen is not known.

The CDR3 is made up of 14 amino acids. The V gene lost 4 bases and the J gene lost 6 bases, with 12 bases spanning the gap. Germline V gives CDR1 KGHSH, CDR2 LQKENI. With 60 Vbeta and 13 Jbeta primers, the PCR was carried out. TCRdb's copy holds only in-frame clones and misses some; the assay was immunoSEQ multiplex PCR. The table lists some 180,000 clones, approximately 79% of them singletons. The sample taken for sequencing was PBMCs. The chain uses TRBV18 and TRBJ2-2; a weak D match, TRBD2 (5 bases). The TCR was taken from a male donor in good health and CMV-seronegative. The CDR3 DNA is TGTGCCAGCTCACGAGAGGGATACGCCGGGGAGCTGTTTTTT. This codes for CASSREGYAGELFF.